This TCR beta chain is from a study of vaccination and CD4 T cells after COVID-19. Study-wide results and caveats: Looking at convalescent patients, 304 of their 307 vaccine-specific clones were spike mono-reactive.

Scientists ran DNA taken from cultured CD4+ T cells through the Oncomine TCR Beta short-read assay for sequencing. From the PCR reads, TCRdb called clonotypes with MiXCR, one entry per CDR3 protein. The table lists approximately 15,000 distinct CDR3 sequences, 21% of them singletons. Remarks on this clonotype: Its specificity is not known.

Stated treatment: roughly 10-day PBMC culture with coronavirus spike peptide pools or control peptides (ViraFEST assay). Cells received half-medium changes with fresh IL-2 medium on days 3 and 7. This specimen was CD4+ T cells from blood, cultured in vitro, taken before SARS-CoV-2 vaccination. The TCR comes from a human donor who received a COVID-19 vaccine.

The CDR3, as DNA: TGCGCCAGCAAGCCAGGGGAAAGGGTCACTGAAGCTTTCTTT. Its protein product is CASKPGERVTEAFF. The rearrangement uses TRBV5-1 and TRBJ1-1, with D possibly TRBD1 on 6 matching bases. Trimming shortened V by 6 bases and J by 4 bases, and 16 bases separated the two germline ends. The CDR3 has 14 residues. Germline CDR1 SGHRS, CDR2 YFSETQ.